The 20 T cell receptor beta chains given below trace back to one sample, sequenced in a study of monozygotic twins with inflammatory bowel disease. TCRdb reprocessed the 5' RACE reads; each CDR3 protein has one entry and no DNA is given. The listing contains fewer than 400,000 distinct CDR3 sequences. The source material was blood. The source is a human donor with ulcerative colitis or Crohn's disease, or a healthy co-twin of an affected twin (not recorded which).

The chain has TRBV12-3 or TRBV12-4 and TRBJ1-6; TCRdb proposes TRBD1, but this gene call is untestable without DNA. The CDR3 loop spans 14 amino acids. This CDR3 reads CASSQTGVASPLHF.

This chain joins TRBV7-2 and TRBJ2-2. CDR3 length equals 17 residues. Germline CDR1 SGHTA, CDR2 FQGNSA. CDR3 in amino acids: CASSTMDPKPNTGELFF.

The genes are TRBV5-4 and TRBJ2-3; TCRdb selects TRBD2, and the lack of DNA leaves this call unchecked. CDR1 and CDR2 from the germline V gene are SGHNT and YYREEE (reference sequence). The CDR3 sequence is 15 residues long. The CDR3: CASSFGSGGLDTQYF.

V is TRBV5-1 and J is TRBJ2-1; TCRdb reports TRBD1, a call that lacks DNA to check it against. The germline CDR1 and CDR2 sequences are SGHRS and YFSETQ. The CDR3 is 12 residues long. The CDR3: CASSLRADEQFF.

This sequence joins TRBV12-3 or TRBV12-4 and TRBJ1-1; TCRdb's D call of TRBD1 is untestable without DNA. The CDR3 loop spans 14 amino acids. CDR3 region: CASRTGNLNTEAFF.

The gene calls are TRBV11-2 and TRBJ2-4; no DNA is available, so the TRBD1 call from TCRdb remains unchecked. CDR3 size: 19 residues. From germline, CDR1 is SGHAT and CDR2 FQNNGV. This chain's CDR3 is CASSLVGTGSDGSKNIQYF. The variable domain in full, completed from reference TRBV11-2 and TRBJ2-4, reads EAGVAQSPRYKIIEKRQSVAFWCNPISGHATLYWYQQILGQGPKLLIQFQNNGVVDDSQLPKDRFSAERLKGVDSTLKIQPAKLEDSAVYLCASSLVGTGSDGSKNIQYFGAGTRLSVL.

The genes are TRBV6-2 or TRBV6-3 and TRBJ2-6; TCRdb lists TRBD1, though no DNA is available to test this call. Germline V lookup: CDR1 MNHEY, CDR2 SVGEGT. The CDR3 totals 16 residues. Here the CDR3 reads CASSHRGRSGANVLTF.

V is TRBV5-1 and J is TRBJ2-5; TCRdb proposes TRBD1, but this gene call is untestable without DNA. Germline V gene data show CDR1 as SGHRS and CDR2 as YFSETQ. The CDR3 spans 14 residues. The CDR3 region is CASSSLTGKETQYF.

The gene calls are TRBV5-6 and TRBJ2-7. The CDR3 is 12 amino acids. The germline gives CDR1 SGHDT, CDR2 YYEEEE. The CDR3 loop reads CASSFVKNEQYF.

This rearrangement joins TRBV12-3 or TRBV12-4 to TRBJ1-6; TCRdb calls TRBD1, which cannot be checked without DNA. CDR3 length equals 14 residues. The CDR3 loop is CASSSGTENSPLHF.

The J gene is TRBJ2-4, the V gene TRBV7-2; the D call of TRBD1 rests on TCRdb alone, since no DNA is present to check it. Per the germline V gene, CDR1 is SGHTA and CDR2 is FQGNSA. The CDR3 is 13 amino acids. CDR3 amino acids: CASSLDPGDMQYF.

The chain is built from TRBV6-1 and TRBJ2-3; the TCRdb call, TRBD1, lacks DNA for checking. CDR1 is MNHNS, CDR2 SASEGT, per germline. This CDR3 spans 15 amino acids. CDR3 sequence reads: CASSEGGTQQETQYF.

The CDR3 spells CASASGDGTSTDTQYF. V usage is TRBV4-3 and J usage is TRBJ2-3; no DNA is available, so the TRBD2 call from TCRdb remains unchecked. The CDR3 length is 16 residues. From germline, CDR1 is LGHNA and CDR2 YSLEER.

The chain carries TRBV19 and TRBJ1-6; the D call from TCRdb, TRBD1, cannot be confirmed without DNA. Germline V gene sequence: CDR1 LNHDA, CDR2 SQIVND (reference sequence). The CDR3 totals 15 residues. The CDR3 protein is CASSTQGVWNSPLHF. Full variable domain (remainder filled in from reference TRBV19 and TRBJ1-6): DGGITQSPKYLFRKEGQNVTLSCEQNLNHDAMYWYRQDPGQGLRLIYYSQIVNDFQKGDIAEGYSVSREKKESFPLTVTSAQKNPTAFYLCASSTQGVWNSPLHFGNGTRLTVT.

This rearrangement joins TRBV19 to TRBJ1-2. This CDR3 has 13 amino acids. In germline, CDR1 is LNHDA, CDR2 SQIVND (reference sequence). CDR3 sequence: CASSITVTYGYTF.

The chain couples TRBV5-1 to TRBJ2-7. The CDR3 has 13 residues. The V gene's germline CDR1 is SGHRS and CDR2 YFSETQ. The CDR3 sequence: CASSWDRSYEQYF.

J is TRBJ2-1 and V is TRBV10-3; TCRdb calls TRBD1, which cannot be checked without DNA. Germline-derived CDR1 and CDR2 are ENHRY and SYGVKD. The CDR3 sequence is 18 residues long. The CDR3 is CAISESRTQGLGYNEQFF.

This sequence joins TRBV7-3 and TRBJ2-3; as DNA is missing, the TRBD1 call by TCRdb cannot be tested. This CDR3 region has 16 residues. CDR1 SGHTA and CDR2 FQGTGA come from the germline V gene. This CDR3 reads CASSFQTGVGTDTQYF.

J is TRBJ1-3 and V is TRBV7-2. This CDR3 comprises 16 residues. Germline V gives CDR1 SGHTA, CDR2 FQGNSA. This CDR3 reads CASSSRANANGNTIYF. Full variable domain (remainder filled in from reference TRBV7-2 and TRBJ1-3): GAGVSQSPSNKVTEKGKDVELRCDPISGHTALYWYRQSLGQGLEFLIYFQGNSAPDKSGLPSDRFSAERTGGSVSTLTIQRTQQEDSAVYLCASSSRANANGNTIYFGEGSWLTVV.

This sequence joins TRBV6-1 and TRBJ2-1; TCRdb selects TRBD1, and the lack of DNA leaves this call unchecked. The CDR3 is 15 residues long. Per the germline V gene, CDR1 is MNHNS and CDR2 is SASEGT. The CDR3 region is CASSLGVGSYNEQFF.